This T cell receptor (beta chain) derives from a study of somatic mutations in cytotoxic T cells in rheumatoid arthritis. The study, taken as a whole, reports: Of approximately 70 patients, fewer than 10 had a largest CD8+ clone that exceeded 20% of CD8+ cells.

Assay used: immunoSEQ multiplex PCR; TCRdb lists only in-frame clones, some missing. The sample comprises approximately 19,000 clones, around 80% of which are singletons, and roughly a tenth rests with the top ten. Per germline, CDR1 MDHEN and CDR2 SYDVKM. V gave up 2 bases and J gave up 1 base, with 7 bases separating them. There are 14 residues in the CDR3. Worth noting for this clone: Its specificity is unknown.

The chain uses TRBV28 and TRBJ2-3; D is perhaps TRBD2 (5 bases). The TCR sequence derives from an adult with rheumatoid arthritis. The sequenced material came from CD8+ T cells sorted from blood. The CDR3 DNA reads TGTGCCAGCAGTTTACTAGCCCGCACAGATACGCAGTATTTT. It translates to CASSLLARTDTQYF.